These T cell receptor beta chains were read from a single sample in a study of sequential checkpoint blockade in melanoma. TCRdb's table, derived via immunoSEQ multiplex PCR, lists solely in-frame clones and lacks some. The sample has approximately 9,300 clones, around 73% seen once; the top ten hold about 15%. The sample in question was CD8+ T cells sorted from blood (inferred from file names), obtained from a patient given nivolumab and ipilimumab in sequence. The receptors were gathered from a human donor with melanoma. Each CDR3 is given with its conserved first and last residue. The order of the fields is D gene, V gene, clone size, J gene, CDR3 protein, CDR3 DNA. D genes are given only for firm matches. Size tells how often a clone was seen (once, few, many) or the class of an expanded clone, and some rows leave it out.

D: TRBD2
V: TRBV6-1
size: .
J: TRBJ2-1
CDR3: CASRSTSGYNEQFF
DNA: TGTGCCAGCAGGTCGACTAGCGGTTACAATGAGCAGTTCTTC

D: TRBD2
V: TRBV6-1
size: .
J: TRBJ2-3
CDR3: CASSEAEREWTDTQYF
DNA: TGTGCCAGCAGTGAAGCGGAGCGGGAGTGGACAGATACGCAGTATTTT

D: .
V: TRBV25-1
size: .
J: TRBJ2-7
CDR3: CASTGTSAYEQYF
DNA: TGTGCCAGCACCGGGACATCGGCCTACGAGCAGTACTTC

D: .
V: TRBV27
size: once
J: TRBJ1-1
CDR3: CASRLGGWNTEAFF
DNA: TGTGCCAGCAGGTTAGGGGGGTGGAACACTGAAGCTTTCTTT

D: .
V: TRBV2
size: .
J: TRBJ1-5
CDR3: CASSGDLREFRGGNQPQHF
DNA: TGTGCCAGCAGTGGGGACCTCCGCGAGTTCCGCGGGGGCAATCAGCCCCAGCATTTT

D: .
V: TRBV4-1
size: .
J: TRBJ2-3
CDR3: CASSQEGGGLSSTDTQYF
DNA: TGCGCCAGCAGCCAAGAGGGCGGGGGCCTCTCTAGCACAGATACGCAGTATTTT

D: TRBD1
V: TRBV4-1
size: few
J: TRBJ1-4
CDR3: CASSLRDSTNEKLFF
DNA: TGCGCCAGCAGCCTGCGGGACAGCACTAATGAAAAACTGTTTTTT

D: .
V: TRBV15
size: .
J: TRBJ1-1
CDR3: CATSVSRDGTEAFF
DNA: TGTGCCACCAGCGTTTCCAGGGATGGGACTGAAGCTTTCTTT

D: .
V: TRBV19
size: .
J: TRBJ1-1
CDR3: CASRFQGNTEAFF
DNA: TGTGCCAGTAGATTTCAGGGTAACACTGAAGCTTTCTTT

D: .
V: TRBV6-5
size: .
J: TRBJ1-4
CDR3: CASSYYAGADEKLFF
DNA: TGTGCCAGCAGTTACTACGCAGGGGCGGATGAAAAACTGTTTTTT